These T cell receptor beta chains were read from a single sample in a study of T cells after yellow fever vaccination. MiXCR, applied by TCRdb to the 5' RACE reads, yields one record per CDR3 protein. The sample has around 310,000 distinct CDR3 sequences, 8.7% seen once. This specimen was PBMCs, taken on the day of the first yellow fever vaccination. Receptor source: a man between 18 and 35 years old who received the YFV17D yellow fever vaccine. CDR3s include the opening cysteine and the closing phenylalanine or tryptophan. D genes are given only for firm matches. Part of the rows lack a size; the others show once, few, many or a class for expanded clones.

j_gene	d_gene	v_gene	abundance	CDR3nt	CDR3aa
TRBJ2-2	TRBD2	TRBV4-1	few	TGCGCCAGCAGCCAATTACTAGCGGGGGGCCCGAACACCGGGGAGCTGTTTTTT	CASSQLLAGGPNTGELFF
TRBJ1-5	-	TRBV20-1	-	TGCAGTGCTAGAGGGTACGGGCAGGGAGATCAGCCCCAGCATTTT	CSARGYGQGDQPQHF
TRBJ1-4	-	TRBV11-2	few	TGTGCCAGCAGCTTAATATCCGGTACATATGGAACTAATGAAAAACTGTTTTTT	CASSLISGTYGTNEKLFF
TRBJ1-3	-	TRBV12-3/TRBV12-4	many	TGTGCCAGCAGTTTAGCGCCTGGGGGCGCGGTTTCTGGAAACACCATATATTTT	CASSLAPGGAVSGNTIYF
TRBJ2-3	TRBD2	TRBV10-3	-	TGTGCCGCAAGGACTAGCGAAGATACGCAGTATTTT	CAARTSEDTQYF
TRBJ2-5	TRBD1	TRBV7-7	-	TGTGCTAGCAGTTGGACAGGGACGAATCAGACCCAGTACTTC	CASSWTGTNQTQYF
TRBJ2-1	-	TRBV11-3	-	TGTGCCAGCAGCGTAGAGCTTGGGATCAGCTCCTACAATGAGCAGTTCTTC	CASSVELGISSYNEQFF
TRBJ2-5	-	TRBV6-2/TRBV6-3	few	TGTGCCAGCAGTCCCCTGCCCCAGGGGATGGGGTACCAAGAGACCCAGTACTTC	CASSPLPQGMGYQETQYF
TRBJ1-2	-	TRBV7-9	many	TGTGCCAGCAGCTTGGCGACGGCTAACTATGGCTACACCTTC	CASSLATANYGYTF
TRBJ2-2	TRBD1	TRBV12-5	-	TGTGCTAGTGGTCCCGGACAGGGTTACACCGGGGAGCTGTTTTTT	CASGPGQGYTGELFF
TRBJ2-1	TRBD1	TRBV11-3	few	TGTGCCAGCAGCTTAGATACCGGGACAGGGGGTGAGCAGTTCTTC	CASSLDTGTGGEQFF
TRBJ1-6	-	TRBV20-1	-	TGCAGTGCTAGACCCCTGTATAATTCACCCCTCCACTTT	CSARPLYNSPLHF
TRBJ1-1	TRBD1	TRBV6-2/TRBV6-3	-	TGTGCCACCGTCCGGGACAGGGACACTGAAGCTTTCTTT	CATVRDRDTEAFF
TRBJ2-5	TRBD1	TRBV18	few	TGTGCCAGCTCACTACAGCTCGGACAGGGCACGGGGGAGACCCAGTACTTC	CASSLQLGQGTGETQYF
TRBJ2-1	-	TRBV5-6	few	TGTGCCAGCAGCTTCGGACTGGGCGCTGACAATGAGCAGTTCTTC	CASSFGLGADNEQFF
TRBJ2-3	-	TRBV20-1	few	TGCAGTGCGCAGGGTACGGGGGCCACAGATACGCAGTATTTT	CSAQGTGATDTQYF
TRBJ2-2	-	TRBV11-2	many	TGTGCCAGCAGCCGGTTGTATTTTATGGCGGGGACGTCAAACACCGGGGAGCTGTTTTTT	CASSRLYFMAGTSNTGELFF
TRBJ1-2	-	TRBV7-9	-	TGTGCCAGCAGCTTAGCCGGGGAGCCAAGGGGCTACACCTTC	CASSLAGEPRGYTF
TRBJ2-4	-	TRBV28	many	TGTGCCAGCAGTTTAACCCCGTTCAATGGATGGGACATTCAGTACTTC	CASSLTPFNGWDIQYF
TRBJ1-2	-	TRBV7-2	many	TGTGCCAGCAGCCCGGACAGAACCTATGGCTACACCTTC	CASSPDRTYGYTF